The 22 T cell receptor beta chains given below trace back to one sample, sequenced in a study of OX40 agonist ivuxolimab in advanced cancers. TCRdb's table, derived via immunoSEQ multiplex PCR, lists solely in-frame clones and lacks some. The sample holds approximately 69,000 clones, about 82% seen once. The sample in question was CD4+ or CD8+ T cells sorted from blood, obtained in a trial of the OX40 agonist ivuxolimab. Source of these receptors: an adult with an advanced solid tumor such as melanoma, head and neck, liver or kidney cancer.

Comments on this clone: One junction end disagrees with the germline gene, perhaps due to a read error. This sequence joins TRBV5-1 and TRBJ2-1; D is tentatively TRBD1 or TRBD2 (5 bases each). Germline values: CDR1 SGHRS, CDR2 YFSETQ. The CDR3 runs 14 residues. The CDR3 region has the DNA TGCGCCAGCAGCTTCCGGGACCCAACTAATGGGCAGTTCTTC. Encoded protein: CASSFRDPTNGQFF.

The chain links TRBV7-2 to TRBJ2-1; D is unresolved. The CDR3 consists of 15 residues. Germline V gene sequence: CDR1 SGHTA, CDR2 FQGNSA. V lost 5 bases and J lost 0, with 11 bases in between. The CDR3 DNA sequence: TGTGCCAGCAGCCCCCTCTCTAGCTCCTACAATGAGCAGTTCTTC. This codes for CASSPLSSSYNEQFF. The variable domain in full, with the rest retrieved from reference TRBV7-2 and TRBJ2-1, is GAGVSQSPSNKVTEKGKDVELRCDPISGHTALYWYRQSLGQGLEFLIYFQGNSAPDKSGLPSDRFSAERTGGSVSTLTIQRTQQEDSAVYLCASSPLSSSYNEQFFGPGTRLTVL.

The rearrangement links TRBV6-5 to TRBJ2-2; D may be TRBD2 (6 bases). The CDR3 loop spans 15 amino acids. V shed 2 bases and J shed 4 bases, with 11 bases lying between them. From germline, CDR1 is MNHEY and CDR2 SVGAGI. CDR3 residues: CASSYPSEGTGELFF. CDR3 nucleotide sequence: TGTGCCAGCAGTTACCCTAGCGAGGGCACCGGGGAGCTGTTTTTT.

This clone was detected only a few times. CDR3 DNA: TGTGCCAGCAGCAAATCTAGCGGGAGCTCCTACGAGCAGTACTTC. Translated: CASSKSSGSSYEQYF. The rearrangement joins TRBV7-8 to TRBJ2-7; TRBD2 agrees at 10 bases. The CDR3 is made up of 15 amino acids. Germline CDR1 reads SGHVS; CDR2 reads FQNEAQ. V lost 5 bases, J lost 0 bases, and 4 bases stayed unmatched.

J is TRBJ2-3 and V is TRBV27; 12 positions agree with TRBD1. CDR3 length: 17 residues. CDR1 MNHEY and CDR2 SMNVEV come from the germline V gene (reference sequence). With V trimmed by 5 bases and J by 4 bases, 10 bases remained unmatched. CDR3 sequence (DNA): TGTGCCAGCAGTCACCGGGACAGGGGGCGCGAGGCAGATACGCAGTATTTT. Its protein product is CASSHRDRGREADTQYF.

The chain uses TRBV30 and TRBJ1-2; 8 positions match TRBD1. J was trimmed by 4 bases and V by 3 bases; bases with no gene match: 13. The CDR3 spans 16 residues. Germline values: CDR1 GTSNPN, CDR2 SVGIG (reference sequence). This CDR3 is CAWRAPGQGIGYGYTF. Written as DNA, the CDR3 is TGTGCCTGGAGGGCCCCAGGACAGGGCATCGGCTATGGCTACACCTTC.

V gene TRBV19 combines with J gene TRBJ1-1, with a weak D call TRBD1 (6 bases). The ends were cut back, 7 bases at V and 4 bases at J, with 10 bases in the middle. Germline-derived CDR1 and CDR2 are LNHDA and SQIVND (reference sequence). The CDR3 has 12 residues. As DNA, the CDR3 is TGTGCCAGTAATCGGGGGCCCACTGAAGCTTTCTTT. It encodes CASNRGPTEAFF. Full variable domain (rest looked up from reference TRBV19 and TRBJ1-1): DGGITQSPKYLFRKEGQNVTLSCEQNLNHDAMYWYRQDPGQGLRLIYYSQIVNDFQKGDIAEGYSVSREKKESFPLTVTSAQKNPTAFYLCASNRGPTEAFFGQGTRLTVV.

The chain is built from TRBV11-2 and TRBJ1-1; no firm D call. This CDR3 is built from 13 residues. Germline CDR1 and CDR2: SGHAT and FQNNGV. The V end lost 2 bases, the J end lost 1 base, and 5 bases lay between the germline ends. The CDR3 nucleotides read TGTGCCAGCAGCTTATTGAGGAACACTGAAGCTTTCTTT. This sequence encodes CASSLLRNTEAFF.

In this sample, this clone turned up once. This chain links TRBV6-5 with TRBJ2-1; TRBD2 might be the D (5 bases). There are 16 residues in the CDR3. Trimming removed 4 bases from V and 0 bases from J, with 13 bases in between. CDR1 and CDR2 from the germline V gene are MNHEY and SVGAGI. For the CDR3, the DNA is TGTGCCAGCAGTTTGGGAGTAGCAGTCTCCTACAATGAGCAGTTCTTC. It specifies CASSLGVAVSYNEQFF.

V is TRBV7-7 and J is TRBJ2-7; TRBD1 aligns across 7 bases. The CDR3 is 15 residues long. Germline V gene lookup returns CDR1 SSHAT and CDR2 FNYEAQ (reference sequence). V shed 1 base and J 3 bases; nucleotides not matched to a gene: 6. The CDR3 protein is CASSLGVGQNYEQYF. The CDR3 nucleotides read TGTGCCAGCAGCTTAGGGGTGGGACAGAACTACGAGCAGTACTTC. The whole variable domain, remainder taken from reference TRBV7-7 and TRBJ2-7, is GAGVSQSPRYKVTKRGQDVTLRCDPISSHATLYWYQQALGQGPEFLTYFNYEAQPDKSGLPSDRFSAERPEGSISTLTIQRTEQRDSAMYRCASSLGVGQNYEQYFGPGTRLTVT.

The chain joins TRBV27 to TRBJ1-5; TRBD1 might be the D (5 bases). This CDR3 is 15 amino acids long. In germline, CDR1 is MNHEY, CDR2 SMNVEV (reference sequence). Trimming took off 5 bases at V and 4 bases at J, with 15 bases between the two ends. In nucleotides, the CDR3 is TGTGCCAGCAGTCTTAACCGGGGGAGGAATCAGCCCCAGCATTTT. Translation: CASSLNRGRNQPQHF.

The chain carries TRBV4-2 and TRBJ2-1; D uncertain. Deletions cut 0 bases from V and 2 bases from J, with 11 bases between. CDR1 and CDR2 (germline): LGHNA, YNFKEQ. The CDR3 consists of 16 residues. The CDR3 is CASSQESSSPYNEQFF. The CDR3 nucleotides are TGTGCCAGCAGCCAAGAAAGTAGTAGCCCCTACAATGAGCAGTTCTTC.

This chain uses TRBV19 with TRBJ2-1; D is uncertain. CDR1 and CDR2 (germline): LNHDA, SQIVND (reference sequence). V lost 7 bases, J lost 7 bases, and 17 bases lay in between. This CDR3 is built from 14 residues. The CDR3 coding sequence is TGTGCCAGTACTTTAAACACGGCGCTAAATGAGCAGTTCTTC. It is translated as CASTLNTALNEQFF.

DNA of the CDR3: TGTGCCAGCAGTGCCCTTGAAGGCGAGCAGTACTTC. This translates into CASSALEGEQYF. The chain couples TRBV6-5 to TRBJ2-7; D remains ambiguous. V shed 5 bases and J shed 6 bases, with 11 bases lying between them. This CDR3 has 12 amino acids. The germline V gene has CDR1 MNHEY and CDR2 SVGAGI.

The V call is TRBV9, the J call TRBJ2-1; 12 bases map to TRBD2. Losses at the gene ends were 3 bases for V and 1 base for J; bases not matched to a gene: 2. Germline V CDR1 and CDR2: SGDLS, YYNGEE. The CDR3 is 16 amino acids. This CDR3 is CASSASGRGSYNEQFF. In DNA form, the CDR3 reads TGTGCCAGCAGCGCTAGCGGGAGGGGATCCTACAATGAGCAGTTCTTC.

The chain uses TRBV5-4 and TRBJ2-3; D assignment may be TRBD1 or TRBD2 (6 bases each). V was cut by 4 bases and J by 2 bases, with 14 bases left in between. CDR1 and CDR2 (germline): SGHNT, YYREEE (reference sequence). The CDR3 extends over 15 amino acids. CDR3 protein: CASSPTGGHTDTQYF. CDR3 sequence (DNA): TGTGCCAGCAGCCCGACAGGAGGGCACACAGATACGCAGTATTTT.

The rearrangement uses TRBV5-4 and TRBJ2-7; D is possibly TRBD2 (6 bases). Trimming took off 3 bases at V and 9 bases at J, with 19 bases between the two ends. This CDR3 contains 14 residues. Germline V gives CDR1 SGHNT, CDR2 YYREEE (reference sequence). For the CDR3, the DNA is TGTGCCAGCAGCTCCGGAGGGGAGACAGTGTTGCAGTACTTC. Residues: CASSSGGETVLQYF.

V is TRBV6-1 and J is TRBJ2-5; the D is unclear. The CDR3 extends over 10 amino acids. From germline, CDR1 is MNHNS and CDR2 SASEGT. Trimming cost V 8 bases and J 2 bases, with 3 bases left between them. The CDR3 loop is CASQQETQYF. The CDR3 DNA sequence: TGTGCCAGCCAACAAGAGACCCAGTACTTC.

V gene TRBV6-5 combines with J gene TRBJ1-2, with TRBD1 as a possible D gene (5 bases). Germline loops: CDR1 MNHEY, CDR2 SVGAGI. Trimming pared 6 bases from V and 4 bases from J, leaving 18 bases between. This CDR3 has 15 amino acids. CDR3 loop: CASSSRRTQGYGYTF. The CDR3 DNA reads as TGTGCCAGCAGCTCCCGCCGGACCCAGGGCTATGGCTACACCTTC.

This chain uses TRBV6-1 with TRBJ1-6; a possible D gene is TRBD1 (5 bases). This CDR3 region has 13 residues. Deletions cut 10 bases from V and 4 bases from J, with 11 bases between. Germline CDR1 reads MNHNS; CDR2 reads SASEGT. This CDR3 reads CATQGPYNSPLHF. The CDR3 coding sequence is TGTGCCACCCAGGGACCGTATAATTCACCCCTCCACTTT.

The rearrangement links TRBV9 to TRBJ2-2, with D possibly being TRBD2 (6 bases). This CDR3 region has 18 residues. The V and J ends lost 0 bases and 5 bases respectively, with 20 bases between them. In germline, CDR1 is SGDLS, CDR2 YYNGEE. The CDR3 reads CASSVGSGRDILTGELFF. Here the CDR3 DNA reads TGTGCCAGCAGCGTAGGTTCCGGGAGAGATATATTAACCGGGGAGCTGTTTTTT.

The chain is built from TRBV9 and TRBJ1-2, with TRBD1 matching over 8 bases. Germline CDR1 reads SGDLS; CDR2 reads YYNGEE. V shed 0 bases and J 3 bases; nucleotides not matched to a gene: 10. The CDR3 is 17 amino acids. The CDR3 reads CASSVALTGERDYGYTF. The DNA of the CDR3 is TGTGCCAGCAGCGTAGCTCTGACAGGGGAACGGGACTATGGCTACACCTTC.